This TCR beta chain was captured by sequencing in a study of shared clonotypes between healthy human individuals. Germline-derived CDR1 and CDR2 are SGDLS and YYNGEE. This CDR3 has 14 amino acids. V lost 4 bases, J lost 4 bases, and 9 bases lay in between. Some clones are missing from TCRdb's copy, which holds only in-frame ones; the method was immunoSEQ multiplex PCR. Seen here are some 380,000 clones, about 96% observed once, and the top ten hold about 0.32%. The source is a man aged 25-40 years in good health. Sequencing was carried out using memory CD8+ T cells sorted from blood. Specified subset: CD45RO+ cells pooled with CCR7-negative TemRA cells. This chain links TRBV9 with TRBJ2-6; D not resolved. CDR3 nucleotide sequence: TGTGCCAGCAGCCCGATTGGCGGGGCCAACGTCCTGACTTTC. This gives the protein CASSPIGGANVLTF. Drawing the rest from reference TRBV9 and TRBJ2-6, the complete variable domain is DSGVTQTPKHLITATGQRVTLRCSPRSGDLSVYWYQQSLDQGLQFLIQYYNGEERAKGNILERFSAQQFPDLHSELNLSSLELGDSALYFCASSPIGGANVLTFGAGSRLTVL.